This TCR beta chain is from a study of blood T cell repertoires in COVID-19. Sequencing used immunoSEQ multiplex PCR; TCRdb keeps in-frame clones, though not all of them. Here the sample spans 310,000 or so clones, 87% being singletons. Trimming cost V 5 bases and J 9 bases, with 14 bases left between them. From germline, CDR1 is SEHNR and CDR2 FQNEAQ (reference sequence). CDR3 length: 13 residues. The chain links TRBV7-9 to TRBJ1-5; D might be TRBD1 (5 bases). The clonotype was recovered from a woman aged 18 to 35 who had recovered from COVID-19. Specimen: PBMCs or T cells enriched from blood (not recorded which). CDR3 in amino acids: CASSAGTASPQHF. As DNA, the CDR3 is TGTGCCAGCAGCGCGGGGACGGCATCGCCCCAGCATTTT.